One sample yielded the 10 T cell receptor beta chains listed below, sequenced in a study of CD8 T cells in Susac syndrome. With random hexamers, roughly 0.45 to 1 ug RNA was reverse transcribed. TCRdb called the immunoSEQ multiplex PCR reads again in MiXCR, with one record for every CDR3 protein. The profile shows roughly 220,000 distinct CDR3 sequences, about 95% of them singletons. Material: CD4+ T cells from PBMCs. Every receptor here comes from a human donor with Susac syndrome.

The chain combines TRBV18 with TRBJ1-3; 12 bases align to TRBD1. The CDR3 covers 16 residues. V dropped 5 bases and J dropped 2; count of bases not matched to a gene: 4. Germline assignment: CDR1 KGHSH and CDR2 LQKENI. In nucleotides, the CDR3 is TGTGCCAGCTCATCGGGACAGGGGGCCGCTGGAAACACCATATATTTT. Its protein is CASSSGQGAAGNTIYF.

The chain has TRBV7-9 and TRBJ2-5; possibly TRBD2 for D (6 bases). This CDR3 contains 11 residues. The germline V and J ends were trimmed by 8 bases and 4 bases, with 8 bases remaining between them. Germline V gene data show CDR1 as SEHNR and CDR2 as FQNEAQ (reference sequence). The CDR3 bases are TGTGCCAGCGAGGAGGGAGAGACCCAGTACTTC. The encoded protein is CASEEGETQYF.

The rearrangement uses TRBV6-2 or TRBV6-3 and TRBJ1-2; D remains ambiguous. V shed 7 bases and J shed 4 bases, with 16 bases lying between them. Per germline, CDR1 MNHEY and CDR2 SVGEGT. This CDR3 contains 14 residues. Here the CDR3 DNA reads TGTGCCAGCACCTACCGTGGGCCAGCCTATGGCTACACCTTC. Protein sequence: CASTYRGPAYGYTF.

This clonotype has only one observation. This sequence joins TRBV20-1 and TRBJ1-4; D is possibly TRBD1 (6 bases). CDR1 is DFQATT and CDR2 is SNEGSKA in the germline V gene (reference sequence). Trimming shortened V by 0 bases and J by 7 bases, and 18 bases separated the two germline ends. This CDR3 spans 16 amino acids. This CDR3 is CSARDQGTGKGEKLFF. The CDR3 DNA follows: TGCAGTGCTAGAGACCAGGGAACAGGGAAGGGTGAAAAACTGTTTTTT.

CDR3 nucleotide sequence: TGCAGTGCTAGAGATCTCGGGACTCCGGGGGGGGGTACGCAGTATTTT. Translated: CSARDLGTPGGGTQYF. The V gene is TRBV20-1, the J gene TRBJ2-3, with 8 bases matching TRBD2. Trimming removed 0 bases from V and 8 bases from J; junction bases left unmatched: 13. Germline CDR1 DFQATT, CDR2 SNEGSKA (reference sequence). There are 16 residues in the CDR3.

The chain joins TRBV18 to TRBJ1-2; D gene unclear. Germline CDR1 reads KGHSH; CDR2 reads LQKENI. Trimming shortened V by 2 bases and J by 9 bases, and 13 bases separated the two germline ends. The CDR3 is 13 residues long. CDR3 DNA sequence: TGTGCCAGCTCACCAGTGGACCAGGAGCGCTACACCTTC. It translates to CASSPVDQERYTF.

The sample holds one count of this clonotype. The chain has TRBV30 and TRBJ2-7; D assignment may be TRBD1 or TRBD2 (5 bases each). CDR1 is GTSNPN and CDR2 is SVGIG in the germline V gene (reference sequence). CDR3 length: 13 residues. The V end was cut by 4 bases, the J end by 3 bases, with 13 bases between. The CDR3 loop is CAWTGLGVYEQYF. The CDR3, as DNA: TGTGCCTGGACTGGATTGGGGGTCTACGAGCAGTACTTC.

This sequence joins TRBV3-1 and TRBJ1-1, with TRBD1 matching over 7 bases. Germline assignment: CDR1 LGHDT and CDR2 YNNKEL (reference sequence). With V trimmed by 6 bases and J by 1 base, 8 bases remained unmatched. The CDR3 contains 15 residues. This chain's CDR3 is CASRGTVTPNTEAFF. CDR3 DNA: TGTGCCAGCAGGGGGACAGTTACTCCGAACACTGAAGCTTTCTTT. Variable domain in full (rest from reference TRBV3-1 and TRBJ1-1): DTAVSQTPKYLVTQMGNDKSIKCEQNLGHDTMYWYKQDSKKFLKIMFSYNNKELIINETVPNRFSPKSPDKAHLNLHINSLELGDSAVYFCASRGTVTPNTEAFFGQGTRLTVV.

The chain employs TRBV7-9 and TRBJ2-3, with 10 nucleotides matching TRBD2. The trim removed 8 bases at V and 1 base at J, leaving 9 bases unmatched. The CDR3 consists of 16 residues. Per germline, CDR1 SEHNR and CDR2 FQNEAQ (reference sequence). The CDR3 protein is CASARTGLAGTDTQYF. The CDR3 DNA follows: TGTGCCAGCGCTAGGACCGGACTAGCGGGCACAGATACGCAGTATTTT. Drawing the rest from reference TRBV7-9 and TRBJ2-3, the complete variable domain is DTGVSQNPRHKITKRGQNVTFRCDPISEHNRLYWYRQTLGQGPEFLTYFQNEAQLEKSRLLSDRFSAERPKGSFSTLEIQRTEQGDSAMYLCASARTGLAGTDTQYFGPGTRLTVL.

The sample holds a few counts of this clonotype. The chain combines TRBV7-2 with TRBJ2-3; D is undetermined. The length of the CDR3 is 11 residues. The V gene's germline CDR1 is SGHTA and CDR2 FQGNSA. Deletions cut 2 bases from V and 6 bases from J, with 3 bases between. Written as DNA, the CDR3 is TGTGCCAGCAGCTTATCCGATACGCAGTATTTT. Translating it yields CASSLSDTQYF.